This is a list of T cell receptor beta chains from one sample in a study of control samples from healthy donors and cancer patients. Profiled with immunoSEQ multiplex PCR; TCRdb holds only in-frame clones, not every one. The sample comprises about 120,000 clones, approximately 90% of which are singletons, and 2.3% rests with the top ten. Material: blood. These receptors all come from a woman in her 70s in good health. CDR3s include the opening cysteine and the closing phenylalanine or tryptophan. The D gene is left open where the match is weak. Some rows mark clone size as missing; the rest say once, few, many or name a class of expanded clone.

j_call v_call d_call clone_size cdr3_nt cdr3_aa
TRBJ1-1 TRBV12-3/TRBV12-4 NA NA TGTGCCAGCAGGTTGAAGGGGACCACTGAAGCTTTCTTT CASRLKGTTEAFF
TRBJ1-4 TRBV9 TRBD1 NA TGTGCCAGCAGCGCGGATGGGACAGGGGATTCGGAAAAACTGTTTTTT CASSADGTGDSEKLFF
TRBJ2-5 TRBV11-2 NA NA TGTGCCAGCAGCTTGGGGTCTTTGGGGACCCAGTACTTC CASSLGSLGTQYF
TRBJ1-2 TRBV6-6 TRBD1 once TGTGCCAGCAGTACCAGACAGGGGACTAACTATGGCTACACCTTC CASSTRQGTNYGYTF
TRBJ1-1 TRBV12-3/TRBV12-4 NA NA TGTGCCAGCAGTTTATTCTCAAGGACTGAAGCTTTCTTT CASSLFSRTEAFF
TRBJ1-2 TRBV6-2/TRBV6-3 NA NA TGTGCCAGCAGTCACGGCGGGTCCTATGGCTACACCTTC CASSHGGSYGYTF
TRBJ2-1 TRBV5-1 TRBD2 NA TGCGCCAGCAGCCGTCGGGTAGCGGGGGGACCAAATGAGCAGTTCTTC CASSRRVAGGPNEQFF
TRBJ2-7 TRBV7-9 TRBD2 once TGTGCCAGCTCCTCGCAGGCGGGGGGGGAGCAGTACTTC CASSSQAGGEQYF
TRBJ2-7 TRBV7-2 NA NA TGTGCCAGCAGCTTGGAGGACGGCTACGAGCAGTACTTC CASSLEDGYEQYF
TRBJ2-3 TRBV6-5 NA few TGTGCCAGCAGTTTAGGGGGGTTTGAGACGCAGTATTTT CASSLGGFETQYF
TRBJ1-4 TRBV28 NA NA TGTGCCAGCAGTTTACTACAGGCTGAAAAACTGTTTTTT CASSLLQAEKLFF
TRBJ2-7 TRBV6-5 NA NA TGTCCGAACCGGGGGAACTACGAGCAGTACTTC CPNRGNYEQYF
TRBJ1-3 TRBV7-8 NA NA TGTGCCAGCAGCTTACCAGGGGTTGGAAACACCATATATTTT CASSLPGVGNTIYF
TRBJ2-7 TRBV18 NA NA TGTGCCAGCTCACCTAGGTACTCCTACGAGCAGTACTTC CASSPRYSYEQYF
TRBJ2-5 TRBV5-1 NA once TGCGCCAGCAGCTTGAGTTCGGGTTCAGGGGAGACCCAGTACTTC CASSLSSGSGETQYF
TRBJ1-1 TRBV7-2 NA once TGTGCCAGCCTCGTGCGGGGCCGTTCAGGGTCCCGCACTGAAGCTTTCTTT CASLVRGRSGSRTEAFF
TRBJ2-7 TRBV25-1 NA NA TGTGCCAGCAGTGTTAACAGGGAGCAGTACTTC CASSVNREQYF
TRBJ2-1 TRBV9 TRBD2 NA TGTGCAAGCAATCTAGCGGGGGTTGCCTACAATGAGCAGTTCTTC CASNLAGVAYNEQFF
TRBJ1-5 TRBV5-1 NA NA TGCGCCAGCAGCTTGGAGGGGACTAGCAATCAGCCCCAGCATTTT CASSLEGTSNQPQHF
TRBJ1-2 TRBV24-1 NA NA TGTGCCACCAGTGACCCCCCGACTGTGAACTATGGCTACACCTTC CATSDPPTVNYGYTF
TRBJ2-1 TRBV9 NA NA TGTGCCAGCAGCTCACGGACGATCCCCAGCGCCAATGAGCAGTTCTTC CASSSRTIPSANEQFF
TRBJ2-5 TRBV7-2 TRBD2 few TGTGCCAGCAGCCACCTAGCGGGAGGGGAGACCCAGTACTTC CASSHLAGGETQYF
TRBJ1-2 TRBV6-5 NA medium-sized TGTGCCAGCGGGTTGCGGGGTTCGGGCTACACCTTC CASGLRGSGYTF
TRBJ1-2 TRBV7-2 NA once TGTGCCAGCAGCACTGGGATAGGCTACACCTTC CASSTGIGYTF
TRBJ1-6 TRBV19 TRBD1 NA TGTGCCAGTTCCGGGACAGCTAATTCACCCCTCCACTTT CASSGTANSPLHF
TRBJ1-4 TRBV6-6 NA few TGTGCCAGCAGTTCCCCGACAGCCGCTAATGAAAAACTGTTTTTT CASSSPTAANEKLFF
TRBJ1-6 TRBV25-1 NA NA TGTGCCAGCAGTGAACATAGGCAGGGGATTTCACCCCTCCACTTT CASSEHRQGISPLHF
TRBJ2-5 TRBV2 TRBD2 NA TGTGCCAGCAGTCAAGGGGCTAGCGGTGCAGAGACCCAGTACTTC CASSQGASGAETQYF
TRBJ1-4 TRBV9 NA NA TGTGCCAGCAGCGTAGCGCAGGCTTCAACTAATGAAAAACTGTTTTTT CASSVAQASTNEKLFF
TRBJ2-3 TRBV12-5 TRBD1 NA TGTGCTAGTGGTTTGGTACCAGGGGGAAGCACAGATACGCAGTATTTT CASGLVPGGSTDTQYF
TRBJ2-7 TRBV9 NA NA TGTGCCAGCAGCGTAGGAGGCACAACAGCGTACGAGCAGTACTTC CASSVGGTTAYEQYF
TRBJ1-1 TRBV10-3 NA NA TGTGCCATCAGTGACGTCGGGGGGTGGGCTGAAGCTTTCTTT CAISDVGGWAEAFF
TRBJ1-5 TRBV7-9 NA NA TGTGCCAGCAGCGCTCGGGGAGGCAATCAGCCCCAGCATTTT CASSARGGNQPQHF
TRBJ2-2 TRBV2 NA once TGTGCCAGCAGTCAACAGGGACTGAACACCGGGGAGCTGTTTTTT CASSQQGLNTGELFF
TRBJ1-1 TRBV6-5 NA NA TGTGCCAGCAGTTACGGGGGCTCCAACACTGAAGCTTTCTTT CASSYGGSNTEAFF
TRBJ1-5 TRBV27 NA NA TGTGCCAGCAGGATTGGTGCTCATGGAGGCAATCAGCCCCAGCATTTT CASRIGAHGGNQPQHF
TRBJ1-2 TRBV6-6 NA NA TGTGCCAGCAGTTACGATCGCGCTTCTAACTATGGCTACACCTTC CASSYDRASNYGYTF
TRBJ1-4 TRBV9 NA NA TGTGCCAGCAGCCCTCCCCCTCAGGGTGCCTTGAGTGAAAAACTGTTTTTT CASSPPPQGALSEKLFF
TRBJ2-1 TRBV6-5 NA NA TGTGCCAGCAGTCTCCGGGACACTGTATACAATGAGCAGTTCTTC CASSLRDTVYNEQFF
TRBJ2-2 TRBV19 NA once TGTGCCAGTAGTGAACTAGTTCGTGCGAACACCGGGGAGCTGTTTTTT CASSELVRANTGELFF
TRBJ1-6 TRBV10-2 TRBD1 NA TGCGCCAGCAGTGAGCCAGGGACAGGGCCTATGTCACCCCTCCACTTT CASSEPGTGPMSPLHF
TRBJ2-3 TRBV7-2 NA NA TGTGCCAGCAGCGTACGACAGGAGGGTACGCAGTATTTT CASSVRQEGTQYF
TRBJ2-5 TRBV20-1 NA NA TGCAGTGCTAGTATTTCAAGCGACCAAGAGACCCAGTACTTC CSASISSDQETQYF
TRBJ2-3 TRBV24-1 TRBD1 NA TGTGCCACCAGTGCCCCGGGACAGAACACAGATACGCAGTATTTT CATSAPGQNTDTQYF
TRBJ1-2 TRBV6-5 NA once TGTGCCAGCAAGGAGACAGTATTAAACTATGGCTACACCTTC CASKETVLNYGYTF
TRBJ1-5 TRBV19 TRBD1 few TGTGCCAGTAGTCCTTGGACAGGGACGGGCCGCCAGCCCCAGCATTTT CASSPWTGTGRQPQHF
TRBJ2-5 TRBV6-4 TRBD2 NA TGTGCCAGCAGTGCCCAGAGCGGGGGGCAAGAGACCCAGTACTTC CASSAQSGGQETQYF
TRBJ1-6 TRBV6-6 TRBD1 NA TGTGCCAGCAGTGACAGGGCTCGGAATTCACCCCTCCACTTT CASSDRARNSPLHF
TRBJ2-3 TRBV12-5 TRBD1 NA TGTGCTAGTGGTCCCACAGGGGGCTTAACAGATACGCAGTATTTT CASGPTGGLTDTQYF
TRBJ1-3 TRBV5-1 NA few TGCGCCAGCAGCCCCGGACAGAGCTCTGGAAACACCATATATTTT CASSPGQSSGNTIYF
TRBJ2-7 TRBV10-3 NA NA TGTGCCATCAGTGGCCAGTGGGCCTACGAGCAGTACTTC CAISGQWAYEQYF
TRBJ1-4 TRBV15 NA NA TGTGCCACCAGCAGAGCAGGGAAGGAAAAACTGTTTTTT CATSRAGKEKLFF
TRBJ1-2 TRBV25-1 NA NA TGTGCCAGCAGTGAATGGGGTGTAGGGGAGGCCTATGGCTACACCTTC CASSEWGVGEAYGYTF
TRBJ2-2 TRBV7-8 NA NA TGTGCCAGCAGCTTATTCAGGGCGGGCGGGGAGCTGTTTTTT CASSLFRAGGELFF
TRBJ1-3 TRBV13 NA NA TGTGCCAGCAGCCCCAGGGGTATGGGAAACACCATATATTTT CASSPRGMGNTIYF